This is a list of T cell receptor beta chains from one sample in a study of blood T cell repertoires in COVID-19. Clones were sequenced by immunoSEQ multiplex PCR, and TCRdb holds only the in-frame ones, with some missing. The table lists roughly 120,000 clones, roughly four fifths of them singletons. Sequenced material: peripheral blood. The receptors stem from a man between 65 and 85 years old with active or convalescent COVID-19. Each CDR3 is given with its conserved first and last residue. Each record gives: D gene, CDR3 length, V gene, J gene, clone size, CDR3 DNA, CDR3 protein. The D gene is left open where the match is weak. Some rows have no size entry. The others give once, few or many, or a class for an expanded clone.

d_gene: .; len: 13; v_gene: TRBV5-6; j_gene: TRBJ1-1; abundance: once; CDR3nt: TGTGCCAGCAGCTTTGTAGAGAACACTGAAGCTTTCTTT; CDR3aa: CASSFVENTEAFF
d_gene: .; len: 15; v_gene: TRBV6-5; j_gene: TRBJ2-5; abundance: once; CDR3nt: TGTGCCAGCAGTTACACGGTCGGAGGGCAAGAGACCCAGTACTTC; CDR3aa: CASSYTVGGQETQYF
d_gene: TRBD1; len: 13; v_gene: TRBV19; j_gene: TRBJ2-5; abundance: .; CDR3nt: TGTGCCAGTAGTACGGGACAGCAAGAGACCCAGTACTTC; CDR3aa: CASSTGQQETQYF
d_gene: .; len: 13; v_gene: TRBV5-6; j_gene: TRBJ1-5; abundance: once; CDR3nt: TGTGCCAGCAGCGGAGGGATTAATCAGCCCCAGCATTTT; CDR3aa: CASSGGINQPQHF
d_gene: TRBD2; len: 16; v_gene: TRBV7-9; j_gene: TRBJ2-3; abundance: .; CDR3nt: TGTGCCAGCAGCTTAGGTCTAGCGGCTAGCACAGATACGCAGTATTTT; CDR3aa: CASSLGLAASTDTQYF
d_gene: .; len: 14; v_gene: TRBV30; j_gene: TRBJ1-6; abundance: .; CDR3nt: TGTGCCTGGAGGGACAGTACTAATAATTCACCCCTCCACTTT; CDR3aa: CAWRDSTNNSPLHF
d_gene: TRBD1; len: 17; v_gene: TRBV3-1/TRBV3-2; j_gene: TRBJ1-1; abundance: .; CDR3nt: TGTGCCAGCAGCCAACTCACGGGACAGGGTCGTGGCACTGAAGCTTTCTTT; CDR3aa: CASSQLTGQGRGTEAFF
d_gene: .; len: 15; v_gene: TRBV3-1/TRBV3-2; j_gene: TRBJ2-5; abundance: .; CDR3nt: TGTGCCAGCAGCCAGAATACAGGGCCGGGGGAGACCCAGTACTTC; CDR3aa: CASSQNTGPGETQYF
d_gene: TRBD1; len: 15; v_gene: TRBV7-6; j_gene: TRBJ2-1; abundance: .; CDR3nt: TGTGCCAGCAGCTTAAGGGCTCAGGGGGCGATTGAGCAGTTCTTC; CDR3aa: CASSLRAQGAIEQFF
d_gene: TRBD1; len: 14; v_gene: TRBV18; j_gene: TRBJ2-1; abundance: .; CDR3nt: TGTGCCAGCTCACTGGGACAGGGTGTCAATGAGCAGTTCTTC; CDR3aa: CASSLGQGVNEQFF
d_gene: .; len: 11; v_gene: TRBV29-1; j_gene: TRBJ1-1; abundance: once; CDR3nt: TGCAGCGTTGTCCGAGGCCCTGAAGCTTTCTTT; CDR3aa: CSVVRGPEAFF
d_gene: .; len: 14; v_gene: TRBV7-8; j_gene: TRBJ2-5; abundance: .; CDR3nt: TGTGCCAGCAGCTTAGTTCTGGGGAGAGAGACCCAGTACTTC; CDR3aa: CASSLVLGRETQYF
d_gene: .; len: 13; v_gene: TRBV12-3/TRBV12-4; j_gene: TRBJ2-1; abundance: .; CDR3nt: TGTGCCAGCCAGGGTGGGTCCTACAATGAGCAGTTCTTC; CDR3aa: CASQGGSYNEQFF
d_gene: .; len: 17; v_gene: TRBV21-1; j_gene: TRBJ2-1; abundance: .; CDR3nt: TGTGCCAGCAGCAAATATGGGACTAGCGCCTCCTACAATGAGCAGTTCTTC; CDR3aa: CASSKYGTSASYNEQFF
d_gene: .; len: 17; v_gene: TRBV7-9; j_gene: TRBJ2-3; abundance: .; CDR3nt: TGTGCCAGCAGCTTAGGGAGGTGGGAGCGCAGCACAGATACGCAGTATTTT; CDR3aa: CASSLGRWERSTDTQYF
d_gene: .; len: 16; v_gene: TRBV19; j_gene: TRBJ1-4; abundance: .; CDR3nt: TGTGCCAGTAGTATAGTGGGGGCTTCGGCTAATGAAAAACTGTTTTTT; CDR3aa: CASSIVGASANEKLFF
d_gene: TRBD2; len: 16; v_gene: TRBV5-1; j_gene: TRBJ2-7; abundance: .; CDR3nt: TGCGCCAGCACCCCCCGTGGGAGGGCGCAACTCTACGAGCAGTACTTC; CDR3aa: CASTPRGRAQLYEQYF
d_gene: TRBD1; len: 16; v_gene: TRBV7-8; j_gene: TRBJ2-1; abundance: .; CDR3nt: TGTGCCAGCAGCCCTAGGGGGACGGACAGGAACAATGAGCAGTTCTTC; CDR3aa: CASSPRGTDRNNEQFF
d_gene: TRBD1; len: 15; v_gene: TRBV11-3; j_gene: TRBJ1-1; abundance: .; CDR3nt: TGTGCCAGCAGCTTAGAGACAGGGGGAACGACTGAAGCTTTCTTT; CDR3aa: CASSLETGGTTEAFF
d_gene: .; len: 12; v_gene: TRBV5-8; j_gene: TRBJ1-1; abundance: .; CDR3nt: TGTGCCAGCAGCTTGCTCAGTCCTGAAGCTTTCTTT; CDR3aa: CASSLLSPEAFF
d_gene: TRBD1; len: 13; v_gene: TRBV6-4; j_gene: TRBJ1-2; abundance: .; CDR3nt: TGTGCCAGCAGTGACGGGACAGGGGATGGCTACACCTTC; CDR3aa: CASSDGTGDGYTF
d_gene: .; len: 14; v_gene: TRBV5-4; j_gene: TRBJ2-1; abundance: .; CDR3nt: TGTGCCAGCAGCTTGGGGCAGTTATACAATGAGCAGTTCTTC; CDR3aa: CASSLGQLYNEQFF
d_gene: .; len: 14; v_gene: TRBV27; j_gene: TRBJ1-5; abundance: .; CDR3nt: TGTGCCAGCAGTTTAAGAACTGCCGATCAGCCCCAGCATTTT; CDR3aa: CASSLRTADQPQHF
d_gene: .; len: 12; v_gene: TRBV11-3; j_gene: TRBJ2-7; abundance: .; CDR3nt: TGTGCCAGCAGTTTAACTAACTACGAGCAGTACTTC; CDR3aa: CASSLTNYEQYF
d_gene: .; len: 14; v_gene: TRBV6-2/TRBV6-3; j_gene: TRBJ1-1; abundance: .; CDR3nt: TGTGCCAGCAGTTCCAGGGGAAACGTCGCTGAAGCTTTCTTT; CDR3aa: CASSSRGNVAEAFF
d_gene: .; len: 13; v_gene: TRBV5-4; j_gene: TRBJ2-7; abundance: few; CDR3nt: TGTGCCAGCAGCTTTGTCTCTTCGGGAGAGCAGTACTTC; CDR3aa: CASSFVSSGEQYF
d_gene: TRBD1; len: 14; v_gene: TRBV5-6; j_gene: TRBJ1-1; abundance: .; CDR3nt: TGTGCCAGCAGATTATACAGGGGTAAAACTGAAGCTTTCTTT; CDR3aa: CASRLYRGKTEAFF
d_gene: .; len: 15; v_gene: TRBV9; j_gene: TRBJ1-2; abundance: .; CDR3nt: TGTGCCAGCAGCGCCCTCAGGGAAGGGCGCGAGGGCTACACCTTC; CDR3aa: CASSALREGREGYTF
d_gene: TRBD2; len: 15; v_gene: TRBV9; j_gene: TRBJ2-4; abundance: .; CDR3nt: TGTGCCAGCAGCAGGGGGACTAGCGAGGGTAACATTCAGTACTTC; CDR3aa: CASSRGTSEGNIQYF
d_gene: .; len: 13; v_gene: TRBV10-3; j_gene: TRBJ1-2; abundance: .; CDR3nt: TGTGCCATCAGTGAGTCCGAGAGCTATGGCTACACCTTC; CDR3aa: CAISESESYGYTF
d_gene: .; len: 13; v_gene: TRBV3-1/TRBV3-2; j_gene: TRBJ2-1; abundance: few; CDR3nt: TGTGCCAGCAGCCAAGATCAGGCGGGGGAGCAGTTCTTC; CDR3aa: CASSQDQAGEQFF